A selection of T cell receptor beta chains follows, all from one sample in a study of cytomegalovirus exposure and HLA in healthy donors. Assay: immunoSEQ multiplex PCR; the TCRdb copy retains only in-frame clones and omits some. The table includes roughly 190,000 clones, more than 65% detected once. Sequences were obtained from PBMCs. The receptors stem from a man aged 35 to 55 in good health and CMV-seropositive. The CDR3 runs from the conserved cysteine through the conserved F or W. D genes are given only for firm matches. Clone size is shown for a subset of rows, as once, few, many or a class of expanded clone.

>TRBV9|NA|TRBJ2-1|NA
TGTGCCAGCAGCGTAGAGGCAGGGTCGGCGTTTAGCTCCTACAATGAGCAGTTCTTC
CASSVEAGSAFSSYNEQFF
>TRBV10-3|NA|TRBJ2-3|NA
TGTGCCATCAGTGAAGCCCTTACAGGGTCAGATACGCAGTATTTT
CAISEALTGSDTQYF
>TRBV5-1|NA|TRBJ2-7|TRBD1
TGCGCCAGCAGTTCCGGGACAGACTCCTACGAGCAGTACTTC
CASSSGTDSYEQYF
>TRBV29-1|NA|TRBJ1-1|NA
TGCAGCGCTGCAGGGATATTGCACACTGAAGCTTTCTTT
CSAAGILHTEAFF
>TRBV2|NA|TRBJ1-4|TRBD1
TGTGCCAGCAGTCTCGGACAGGGAGTTTTACTGTTTTTT
CASSLGQGVLLFF
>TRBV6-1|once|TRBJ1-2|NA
TGTGCCAGCAGTGAACTGGGAGGGGGAAACTATGGCTACACCTTC
CASSELGGGNYGYTF
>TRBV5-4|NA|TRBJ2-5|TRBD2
TGTGCCAGCAGCCGAACGCCAGGACTAGCTTCGGAGACCCAGTACTTC
CASSRTPGLASETQYF
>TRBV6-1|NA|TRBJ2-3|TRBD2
TGTGCCAGCAGTGAAAGCGGGGGGGCTACGGATACGCAGTATTTT
CASSESGGATDTQYF
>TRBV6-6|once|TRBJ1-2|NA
TGTGCCAGCAGTTCTCCGGGGGTTACTAACTGTGGCTACACCTTC
CASSSPGVTNCGYTF
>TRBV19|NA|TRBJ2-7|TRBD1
TGTGCCAGTAGTATTGGGGCAGGGGGTATCTACGAGCAGTACTTC
CASSIGAGGIYEQYF
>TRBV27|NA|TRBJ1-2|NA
TGTGCCAGCAGTTTAAGTACAGGGTGGGGTGGTGGCTACACCTTC
CASSLSTGWGGGYTF
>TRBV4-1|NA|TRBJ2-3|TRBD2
TGCGCCAGCAGCCCGCTAGCGGGAGGGCCGGGTTCCACAGATACGCAGTATTTT
CASSPLAGGPGSTDTQYF
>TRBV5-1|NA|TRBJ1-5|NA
TGCGCCAGCAGCGAGGGAGGTAAAATCGGACAGCCCCAGCATTTT
CASSEGGKIGQPQHF
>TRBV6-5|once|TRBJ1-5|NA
TGTGCCAGCAGGCAGAATAGCAATCAGCCCCAGCATTTT
CASRQNSNQPQHF
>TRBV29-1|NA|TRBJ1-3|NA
TGCAGCGTTACCAGACACGCCGACTCTGGAAACACCATATATTTT
CSVTRHADSGNTIYF
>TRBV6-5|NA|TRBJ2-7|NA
TGTGCCGTACGATCAGGATTATTGTCAAAGACGGAGCAGTACTTC
CAVRSGLLSKTEQYF
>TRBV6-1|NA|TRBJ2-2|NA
TGTGCCAGCAGTCACCAGGGATTTAACACCGGGGAGCTGTTTTTT
CASSHQGFNTGELFF
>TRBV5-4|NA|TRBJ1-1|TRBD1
TGTGCCAGCAGCGAGTACAGGGGACCGAACACTGAAGCTTTCTTT
CASSEYRGPNTEAFF
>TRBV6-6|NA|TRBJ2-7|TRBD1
TGTGCCAGCAGTTATGGGGACAGACAGTACTTC
CASSYGDRQYF
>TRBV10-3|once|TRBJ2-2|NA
TGTGCCATCGCTCGAGACAGGTCCGACACCGGGGAGCTGTTTTTT
CAIARDRSDTGELFF
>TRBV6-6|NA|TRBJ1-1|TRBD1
TGTGCCAGCAGTTATCTTCCGGGACAGGGACATGAAGCTTTCTTT
CASSYLPGQGHEAFF
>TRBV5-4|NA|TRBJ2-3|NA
TGTGCCCAGCGACGGCTAGCTGACACAGATACGCAGTATTTT
CAQRRLADTDTQYF
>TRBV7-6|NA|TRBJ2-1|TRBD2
TGTGCCAGCAGCTTAGCTTCAGACCTAGCGGGGGGGGCCAATGAGCAGTTCTTC
CASSLASDLAGGANEQFF
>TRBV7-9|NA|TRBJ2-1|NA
TGTGCCAGCAGCCCAACGTCGACAGGTAGGCAGTTCTTC
CASSPTSTGRQFF
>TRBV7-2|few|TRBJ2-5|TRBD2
TGTGCCAGCAGCTTAGTGTCTAGCGGGAGTTTCGAGACCCAGTACTTC
CASSLVSSGSFETQYF
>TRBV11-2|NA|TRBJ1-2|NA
TGTGCCAGCAGCCAGATGACATCGACCCCTGGCTACACCTTC
CASSQMTSTPGYTF
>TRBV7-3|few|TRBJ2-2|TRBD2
TGTGCCAGCAGATTAGCGGGAGGACCAGCCGGGGAGCTGTTTTTT
CASRLAGGPAGELFF
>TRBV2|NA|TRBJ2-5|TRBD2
TGTGCCAGCACGGCGGTGGGGGGGTTAGAGACCCAGTACTTC
CASTAVGGLETQYF
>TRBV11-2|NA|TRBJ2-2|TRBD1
TGTGCCAGCAGCTTAGGGCCGGGACAGCATAACACCGGGGAGCTGTTTTTT
CASSLGPGQHNTGELFF
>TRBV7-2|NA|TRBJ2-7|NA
TGTGCCAGCAGCTTAGTGACTGCCTACGAGCAGTACTTC
CASSLVTAYEQYF
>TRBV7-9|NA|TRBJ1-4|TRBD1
TGTGCCAGCAGCTATAGCGCAGGGGGAGGTGAAAAACTGTTTTTT
CASSYSAGGGEKLFF
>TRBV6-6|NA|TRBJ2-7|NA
TGTGCCAGCAGGAAGGGAGGAGAGCAGTACTTC
CASRKGGEQYF
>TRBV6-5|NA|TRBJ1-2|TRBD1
TGTGCCAGCGCAAGGGACAGGGGGACGTGGGGCTACACCTTC
CASARDRGTWGYTF
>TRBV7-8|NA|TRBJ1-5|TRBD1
TGTGCCAGCAGCTCGGGGACAGGGGGTCAGCCCCAGCATTTT
CASSSGTGGQPQHF
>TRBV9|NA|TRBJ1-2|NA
TGTGCCAGCAGCATGACAGGTGGTGTGTATGGCTACACCTTC
CASSMTGGVYGYTF
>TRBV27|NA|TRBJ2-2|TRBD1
TGTGCCAGCCAAGGGGCTCCGGGACAGGGAAACACCGGGGAGCTGTTTTTT
CASQGAPGQGNTGELFF
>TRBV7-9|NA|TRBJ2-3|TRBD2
TGTGCCAGCAGCTCAACTAGCGGGTCGTCCACAGATACGCAGTATTTT
CASSSTSGSSTDTQYF
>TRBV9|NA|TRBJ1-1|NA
TGTGCCAGCAGCGTAGTCCCCAGGGAGAACACTGAAGCTTTCTTT
CASSVVPRENTEAFF
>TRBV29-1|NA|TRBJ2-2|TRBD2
TGCAGCGTCTCGGAGCGGGAGGGGAACACCGGGGAGCTGTTTTTT
CSVSEREGNTGELFF
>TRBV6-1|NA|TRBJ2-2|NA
TGTGCCAGCACGGTCGGCGGGTGGAACACCGGGGAGCTGTTTTTT
CASTVGGWNTGELFF
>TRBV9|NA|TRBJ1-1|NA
TGTGCCAGCAGCGTAGTACAGGAGAACACTGAAGCTTTCTTT
CASSVVQENTEAFF
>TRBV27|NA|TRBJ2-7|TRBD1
TGTGCCAGCAGTTTAAGACAGGGCTCCCCGGGCTCCTACGAGCAGTACTTC
CASSLRQGSPGSYEQYF
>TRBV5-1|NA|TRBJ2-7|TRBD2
TGCGCCAGCAGCTCGACTAGCGGGATTACCTACGAGCAGTACTTC
CASSSTSGITYEQYF
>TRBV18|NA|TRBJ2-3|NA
TGTGCCAGCTCACCTTTAGGGGAACCAGATACGCAGTATTTT
CASSPLGEPDTQYF
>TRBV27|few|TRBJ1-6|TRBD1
TGTGCCAGCAGTAAGAACAGGGGAGATTCACCCCTCCACTTT
CASSKNRGDSPLHF
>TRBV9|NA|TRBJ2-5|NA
TGTGCCAGCAGCGTAAACGGCGGAGAGACCCAGTACTTC
CASSVNGGETQYF
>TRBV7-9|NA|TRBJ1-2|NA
TGTTCCAGCAGTCTAGACGTGTTCAACTATGGCTACACCTTC
CSSSLDVFNYGYTF
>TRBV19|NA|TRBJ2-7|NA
TGTGCCAGTAGTTCCACACCGCCCTACGAGCAGTACTTC
CASSSTPPYEQYF
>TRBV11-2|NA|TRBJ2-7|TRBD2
TGTGCCAGCAGCACTAGCGGGGGGACCTCCTACGAGCAGTACTTC
CASSTSGGTSYEQYF
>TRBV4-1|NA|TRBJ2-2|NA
TGCGCCAGCAGCCAACCGGGAACAAACACCGGGGAGCTGTTTTTT
CASSQPGTNTGELFF
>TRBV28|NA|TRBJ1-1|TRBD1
TGTGCCAGCAGTCCATATTCCGACAGGGGTACTGAAGCTTTCTTT
CASSPYSDRGTEAFF
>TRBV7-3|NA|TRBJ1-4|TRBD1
TGTGCCAGCAGCCTGCACCTTGGACAGGCGGAAAAACTGTTTTTT
CASSLHLGQAEKLFF
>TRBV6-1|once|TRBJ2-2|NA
TGTGCCAGCAGTGAAGCGGGGGCAGCGAACACCGGGGAGCTGTTTTTT
CASSEAGAANTGELFF
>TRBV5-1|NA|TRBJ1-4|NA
TGCGCCAGCAGCCTTGTGCCCTGGGGGGGGAGTCTCGGGTCGGATGAAAAACTGTTTTTT
CASSLVPWGGSLGSDEKLFF
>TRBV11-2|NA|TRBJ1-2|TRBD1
TGTGCCAGCAGCCCGGGCCGGACAGGGAACAGGAACACCTTC
CASSPGRTGNRNTF
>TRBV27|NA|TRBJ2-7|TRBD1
TGTGCCAGCAGTTTAACCGGACAGGGTTCGGACGAGCAGTACTTC
CASSLTGQGSDEQYF
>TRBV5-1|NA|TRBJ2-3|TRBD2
TGCGCCAGCAGCTTGGGGGCACTCGCGGGAGAAGATACGCAGTATTTT
CASSLGALAGEDTQYF
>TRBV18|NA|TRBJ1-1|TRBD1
TGTGCCAGCTCAGGGACAGGGGACACTGAAGCTTTCTTT
CASSGTGDTEAFF
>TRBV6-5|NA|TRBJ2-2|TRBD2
TGTGCCACCGGTGCTAGCGGGGTGGTCGGGGAGCTGTTTTTT
CATGASGVVGELFF
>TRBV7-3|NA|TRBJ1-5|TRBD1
TGTGCCAGCAGCCCCCGGGACAGGAACAATCAGCCCCAGCATTTT
CASSPRDRNNQPQHF